There are many counts of the clone carrying this TCR beta chain. What it recognizes is unknown. The CDR3 sequence is 14 residues long. Deletions cut 1 base from V and 1 base from J, with 8 bases between. Germline CDR1 and CDR2: DFQATT and SNEGSKA (reference sequence). The TCR cDNA carried a universal primer site and UMIs from 5'RACE template switching. TCRdb passed the 5' RACE reads through MiXCR, listing each CDR3 protein once. Counted here are over 300,000 distinct CDR3 sequences, approximately 7% occurring once; the ten biggest clones make up 15% to 20%. These data belong to a study of T cells after yellow fever vaccination. Study-wide results and limits: The presence of abundant clonotypes contaminating from the bulk population was possible in FACS-sorted repertoires. Post-booster reappearance was seen for most primary-vaccination clones (around 96% CD4, roughly 86% CD8).

The input for sequencing was PBMCs, taken about 49 days after the first yellow fever vaccination. The origin of this receptor is a man between 18 and 29 years old who received the YFV17D yellow fever vaccine. The chain recombines TRBV20-1 with TRBJ2-1; tentatively, D is TRBD1 (6 bases). Here the CDR3 reads CSARGTGSYNEQFF. Written as DNA, the CDR3 is TGCAGTGCTAGAGGTACAGGGTCCTACAATGAGCAGTTCTTC.